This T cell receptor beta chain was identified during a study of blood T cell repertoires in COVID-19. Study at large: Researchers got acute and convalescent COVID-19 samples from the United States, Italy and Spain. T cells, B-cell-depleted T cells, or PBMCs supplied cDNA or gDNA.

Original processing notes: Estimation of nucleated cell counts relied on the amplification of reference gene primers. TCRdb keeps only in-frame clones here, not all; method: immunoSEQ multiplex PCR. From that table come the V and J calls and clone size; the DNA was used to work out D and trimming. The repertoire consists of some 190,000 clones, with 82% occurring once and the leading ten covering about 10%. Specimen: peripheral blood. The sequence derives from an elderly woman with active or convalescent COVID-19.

The CDR3 nucleotides are TGTGCCAGCAGTCGAACACTGACTGGTAACTATGGCTACACCTTC. Its translation: CASSRTLTGNYGYTF. The chain combines TRBV6-5 with TRBJ1-2; unclear D gene. This CDR3 contains 15 residues. CDR1 is MNHEY, CDR2 SVGAGI, per germline. Trimming took off 5 bases at V and 1 base at J, with 14 bases between the two ends.